A single sample is the source of the 2 T cell receptor beta chains below, sequenced in a study of cytomegalovirus exposure and HLA in healthy donors. The PCR used 60 Vbeta and 13 Jbeta primers. TCRdb's table, derived via immunoSEQ multiplex PCR, lists solely in-frame clones and lacks some. The sample comprises 99,000 or so clones, roughly 15% of which are singletons, and around 0.9% rests with the top ten. The source material was PBMCs. The receptors come from a female donor in good health and CMV-seronegative.

The CDR3: CASSLVAGEGETQYF. CDR3 DNA: TGTGCCAGCAGCTTAGTTGCGGGGGAGGGGGAGACCCAGTACTTC. The J gene is TRBJ2-5, the V gene TRBV7-2; 7 bases align to TRBD2. The J segment lost 5 bases and the V segment lost 1 base, leaving 7 bases of the junction unmatched. CDR3 size: 15 residues. CDR1 is SGHTA, CDR2 FQGNSA, per germline. The full variable domain, completed using reference TRBV7-2 and TRBJ2-5, is GAGVSQSPSNKVTEKGKDVELRCDPISGHTALYWYRQSLGQGLEFLIYFQGNSAPDKSGLPSDRFSAERTGGSVSTLTIQRTQQEDSAVYLCASSLVAGEGETQYFGPGTRLLVL.

The genes are TRBV6-5 and TRBJ2-1; TRBD2 might be the D (6 bases). V was trimmed by 2 bases and J by 7 bases, leaving 9 bases between them. This CDR3 has 13 amino acids. Germline CDR1 reads MNHEY; CDR2 reads SVGAGI. As DNA, the CDR3 is TGTGCCAGCAGTTACGGGACTGTAAATGAGCAGTTCTTC. Its protein is CASSYGTVNEQFF.